This T cell receptor beta chain comes out of a study of T-cell reconstitution after alpha-beta-depleted transplantation in children. TCRbeta library construction was performed incorporating unique molecular identifiers. TCRdb reanalysed the PCR reads using MiXCR and keeps one entry per CDR3 protein. The sample lists nearly 400,000 distinct CDR3 sequences, around 20% occurring once. Looked up from germline, CDR1 is SGHTA and CDR2 is FQGNSA. CDR3 length: 14 residues. Trimming cost V 4 bases and J 4 bases, with 12 bases left between them. The origin of this receptor is a human donor who donated a stem cell graft to a child with acute myeloid leukemia. The rearrangement uses TRBV7-2 and TRBJ2-3; D is undetermined. The sample here was PBMCs from the stem cell graft donor, taken from the stem cell graft. CDR3 nucleotides: TGTGCCAGCAGCTCCGCGACGCGAGCAGATACGCAGTATTTT. Its protein is CASSSATRADTQYF.